The 25 T cell receptor beta chains below come from one sample, sequenced in a study of neurological immune-mediated disorders. TCRdb used MiXCR to reprocess the 5' RACE reads, holding one entry per CDR3 protein. The repertoire consists of approximately 77,000 distinct CDR3 sequences, with 9.4% occurring once and the leading ten covering about 1.7%. Material for sequencing was PBMCs. Source of these receptors: a man between 50 and 59 years old in good health.

The chain carries TRBV29-1 and TRBJ1-1; D gene ambiguous. The CDR3 extends over 11 amino acids. V was clipped by 4 bases and J by 6 bases, with 9 bases between them. CDR1 is SQVTM, CDR2 ANQGSEA, per germline. CDR3 amino acids: CSVVVGAEAFF. The CDR3 bases are TGCAGCGTTGTGGTGGGCGCTGAAGCTTTCTTT.

This clonotype was found many times. The V gene is TRBV4-1, the J gene TRBJ2-2, with a tentative D call TRBD1 (5 bases). The V end was cut by 5 bases, the J end by 3 bases, with 16 bases between. The CDR3 is made up of 16 amino acids. Germline CDR1 is MGHRA and CDR2 is YSYEKL. CDR3 in amino acids: CASSLERGWDTGELFF. CDR3 DNA: TGCGCCAGCAGCTTAGAAAGGGGTTGGGACACCGGGGAGCTGTTTTTT.

This clonotype was detected ten times or more. V gene TRBV28 combines with J gene TRBJ1-5, with D possibly matching TRBD1 (6 bases). The CDR3 loop spans 17 amino acids. Trimming pared 7 bases from V and 2 bases from J, leaving 21 bases between. The germline gives CDR1 MDHEN, CDR2 SYDVKM. CDR3 in amino acids: CASIPPVGAVRNQPQHF. In DNA form, the CDR3 reads TGTGCCAGCATCCCTCCGGTGGGGGCCGTTCGCAATCAGCCCCAGCATTTT.

The sample holds many counts of this clonotype. This chain uses TRBV20-1 with TRBJ1-2, with D tentatively TRBD1 (5 bases). CDR3 length: 15 residues. CDR1 and CDR2 from the germline V gene are DFQATT and SNEGSKA (reference sequence). Trimming cost V 2 bases and J 0 bases, with 13 bases left between them. CDR3 in DNA: TGCAGTGCTAGACCCCCCTTGGGACCTAACTATGGCTACACCTTC. Protein: CSARPPLGPNYGYTF.

The table lists this clonotype with many counts. V and J are TRBV20-1 and TRBJ2-3; TRBD2 matches 7 bases. CDR3 length equals 14 residues. Trimming at V came to 2 bases and at J to 2 bases, leaving 4 bases not matched to a gene. Germline CDR1 reads DFQATT; CDR2 reads SNEGSKA (reference sequence). CDR3: CSARFGGTTDTQYF. CDR3 sequence (DNA): TGCAGTGCTAGATTCGGGGGGACCACAGATACGCAGTATTTT.

This clonotype was counted ten times or more. The V gene is TRBV12-3 or TRBV12-4, the J gene TRBJ1-5, with D perhaps matching TRBD1 (5 bases). Trimming removed 2 bases from V and 0 bases from J, with 11 bases in between. The CDR3 contains 16 residues. The CDR3 reads CASSLRGDYSNQPQHF. Here the CDR3 DNA reads TGTGCCAGCAGTTTACGGGGGGATTATAGCAATCAGCCCCAGCATTTT.

This clonotype has more than one count but fewer than ten. The genes are TRBV5-1 and TRBJ1-1, with D unresolved. V was trimmed by 4 bases and J by 2 bases, leaving 12 bases between them. Germline CDR1 is SGHRS and CDR2 is YFSETQ. The CDR3 has 14 amino acids. DNA for the CDR3: TGCGCCAGCAGCCACACCACTTCCAACACTGAAGCTTTCTTT. Amino acid sequence: CASSHTTSNTEAFF.

This clonotype was seen ten or more times. This chain links TRBV28 with TRBJ2-2; the D gene is possibly TRBD2 (6 bases). The CDR3 extends over 14 amino acids. CDR1 and CDR2 from the germline V gene are MDHEN and SYDVKM. The V end lost 8 bases, the J end lost 1 base, and 11 bases lay between the germline ends. CDR3 residues: CASWGRLNTGELFF. In DNA, the CDR3 is TGTGCCAGCTGGGGGAGGCTGAACACCGGGGAGCTGTTTTTT.

This clonotype occurred many times. The genes are TRBV28 and TRBJ2-7, with TRBD1 identical over 10 bases. Per germline, CDR1 MDHEN and CDR2 SYDVKM. The junction had 13 bases not matched to a gene; V was cut back by 5 bases and J by 9 bases. CDR3 length: 15 residues. The CDR3: CASSEGQGFFVGQYF. The DNA for the CDR3 is TGTGCCAGCAGTGAGGGACAGGGGTTTTTCGTCGGGCAGTACTTC.

This clonotype was seen repeatedly, ten times or more. The rearrangement joins TRBV19 to TRBJ2-1; D might be TRBD2 (5 bases). V dropped 5 bases and J dropped 1 base, with 15 bases sitting between them. The CDR3 loop spans 16 amino acids. Germline values: CDR1 LNHDA, CDR2 SQIVND (reference sequence). CDR3 amino acids: CASSSFRTFSYNEQFF. CDR3 sequence (DNA): TGTGCCAGTAGTTCTTTTAGGACTTTTTCCTACAATGAGCAGTTCTTC.

Ten or more counts support this clonotype. The V call is TRBV29-1, the J call TRBJ2-4, with 9 nucleotides matching TRBD2. The germline V gene has CDR1 SQVTM and CDR2 ANQGSEA. V shed 3 bases, J shed 9 bases, and the junction held 3 bases outside the gene matches. CDR3 size: 12 residues. CDR3 DNA sequence: TGCAGCGTTGAGGCGGGGGGGGGCATTCAGTACTTC. It specifies CSVEAGGGIQYF.

This clonotype was observed at least ten times. This chain uses TRBV12-3 or TRBV12-4 with TRBJ1-1; the D is unclear. V was trimmed by 2 bases and J by 0 bases, leaving 7 bases between them. The CDR3 is 14 amino acids. The CDR3 protein is CASSLNRVNTEAFF. The CDR3 region has the DNA TGTGCCAGCAGTTTAAACAGAGTGAACACTGAAGCTTTCTTT.

This clonotype was recorded many times. This sequence joins TRBV28 and TRBJ2-7; 7 nucleotides match TRBD1. Per the germline V gene, CDR1 is MDHEN and CDR2 is SYDVKM. This CDR3 has 15 residues. The junction had 10 bases not matched to a gene; V was cut back by 4 bases and J by 4 bases. The CDR3 here is CASSYQGGRAYEQYF. CDR3 bases: TGTGCCAGCAGTTATCAAGGGGGCAGGGCTTACGAGCAGTACTTC. Full variable domain (remainder filled in from reference TRBV28 and TRBJ2-7): DVKVTQSSRYLVKRTGEKVFLECVQDMDHENMFWYRQDPGLGLRLIYFSYDVKMKEKGDIPEGYSVSREKKERFSLILESASTNQTSMYLCASSYQGGRAYEQYFGPGTRLTVT.

On this clonotype: Its ends do not fully match the called genes, so a read error is possible. The chain couples TRBV19 to TRBJ2-7, with TRBD2 matching 7 bases. CDR1 is LNHDA and CDR2 is SQIVND in the germline V gene (reference sequence). The CDR3 covers 14 residues. This chain's CDR3 is CASSPSTSSHEQYF. In DNA form, the CDR3 reads TGTGCCAGTAGTCCATCGACTAGCTCCCACGAGCAGTACTTC.

This clonotype appeared many times. J is TRBJ2-7 and V is TRBV5-1; TRBD1 matches 7 bases. Germline V gives CDR1 SGHRS, CDR2 YFSETQ. The CDR3 length is 15 residues. The V and J ends lost 0 bases and 2 bases, in that order; junction bases with no gene match: 5. In nucleotides, the CDR3 is TGCGCCAGCAGCTTGGGAGACAGGGCCCCCTACGAGCAGTACTTC. It is translated as CASSLGDRAPYEQYF.

In its sample, this clonotype was seen many times. CDR3 residues: CASSLAGIGSEKLFF. DNA of the CDR3: TGCGCCAGCAGCTTGGCCGGCATAGGATCGGAAAAACTGTTTTTT. The rearrangement joins TRBV5-1 to TRBJ1-4, with D unclear. The CDR3 spans 15 residues. The germline V and J ends were trimmed by 0 bases and 8 bases, with 14 bases remaining between them. Germline CDR1 is SGHRS and CDR2 is YFSETQ. Together with reference TRBV5-1 and TRBJ1-4, the CDR3 gives the full variable domain: KAGVTQTPRYLIKTRGQQVTLSCSPISGHRSVSWYQQTPGQGLQFLFEYFSETQRNKGNFPGRFSGRQFSNSRSEMNVSTLELGDSALYLCASSLAGIGSEKLFFGSGTQLSVL.

The chain has TRBV5-1 and TRBJ2-7; 9 nucleotides match TRBD1. V was pared by 4 bases and J by 5 bases, with 7 bases of the junction left unmatched. The CDR3 loop spans 14 amino acids. CDR1 and CDR2 (germline): SGHRS, YFSETQ. CDR3 region: CASSRGGTGNEQYF. The CDR3 coding sequence is TGCGCCAGCAGCCGAGGGGGGACAGGGAACGAGCAGTACTTC.

Remarks on this clonotype: A clone one base away is much larger, so this may be a read error. This chain joins TRBV10-3 and TRBJ2-3, with D possibly TRBD1 on 5 matching bases. This CDR3 spans 12 amino acids. CDR1 and CDR2 from the germline V gene are ENHRY and SYGVKD. This CDR3 reads CATQGSKDTQYF. The DNA for the CDR3 is TGTGCCACCCAGGGCAGCAAAGATACGCAGTATTTT.

This clonotype has at least ten counts. The chain links TRBV2 to TRBJ1-6, with a tentative D call TRBD1 (5 bases). Trimming left V 8 bases short and J 7 bases short, with 12 bases between. The CDR3 consists of 13 residues. The V gene's germline CDR1 is SNHLY and CDR2 FYNNEI. The CDR3 is CASAEGPNSPLHF. DNA of the CDR3: TGTGCCAGCGCCGAGGGACCGAATTCACCCCTCCACTTT.

This clonotype has ten or more counts. The rearrangement uses TRBV20-1 and TRBJ1-1; 7 bases align to TRBD1. The V segment lost 0 bases and the J segment 5 bases; nucleotides outside the gene matches: 6. CDR1 and CDR2 from the germline V gene are DFQATT and SNEGSKA (reference sequence). CDR3 length: 14 amino acids. The DNA of the CDR3 is TGCAGTGCTAGAGATCGGAGGGGGCAAACTGAAGCTTTCTTT. It specifies CSARDRRGQTEAFF.

This clonotype was counted a few times. The CDR3 loop reads CASSSARAVPLHF. In nucleotides, the CDR3 is TGTGCCAGCAGCTCCGCTCGGGCTGTACCCCTCCACTTT. The chain has TRBV7-2 and TRBJ1-6; no clear D gene. In germline, CDR1 is SGHTA, CDR2 FQGNSA. V lost 4 bases and J 12 bases, leaving 13 bases between the germline ends. The CDR3 sequence is 13 residues long.

In its sample, this clonotype was seen many times. The chain has TRBV7-2 and TRBJ2-6; D uncertain. Looked up from germline, CDR1 is SGHTA and CDR2 is FQGNSA. Trimming shortened V by 1 base and J by 0 bases, and 7 bases separated the two germline ends. The CDR3 is 16 residues long. CDR3 bases: TGTGCCAGCAGCTTAGGACATTACTCTGGGGCCAACGTCCTGACTTTC. Protein: CASSLGHYSGANVLTF.

This clonotype was recorded a few times. V usage is TRBV27 and J usage is TRBJ2-4; D remains ambiguous. Between the trimmed V and J ends, which lost 2 bases and 7 bases, there was a span of 12 bases. Germline V gene lookup returns CDR1 MNHEY and CDR2 SMNVEV (reference sequence). There are 14 residues in the CDR3. The CDR3 protein is CASSLTRLGNIQYF. DNA for the CDR3: TGTGCCAGCAGTTTAACAAGGCTGGGGAACATTCAGTACTTC.

Note on this clonotype: The junction does not match germline at one end; this may be a read error. The genes are TRBV11-2 and TRBJ2-5; the match to TRBD2 covers 8 bases. Germline V lookup: CDR1 SGHAT, CDR2 FQNNGV. The CDR3 totals 13 residues. CDR3 DNA: TGTGCTAGCAGCCCGGGACTAGAAGAGACCCAGGACTTC. Its protein is CASSPGLEETQDF.

This clonotype was detected ten times or more. The genes are TRBV5-1 and TRBJ1-5; D not resolved. Germline V CDR1 and CDR2: SGHRS, YFSETQ. The CDR3 runs 15 residues. V was cut by 1 base and J by 3 bases, with 11 bases left in between. CDR3: CASSLSGDYNQPQHF. In DNA form, the CDR3 reads TGCGCCAGCAGCTTGTCGGGTGATTACAATCAGCCCCAGCATTTT.